Below, 30 T cell receptor beta chains from the same sample are listed, as sequenced in a study of T cell responses to AZD1222 COVID-19 vaccine. Here immunoSEQ multiplex PCR was the method, and the copy in TCRdb shows in-frame clones only, minus some. The table records roughly 120,000 clones, 89% of them present only once. This material consisted of peripheral blood, taken on day 0 of AZD1222 vaccination. Source of these receptors: an adult in good health.

The V and J genes are TRBV6-5 and TRBJ1-5; possibly TRBD1 for D (5 bases). CDR1 is MNHEY, CDR2 SVGAGI, per germline. The CDR3 totals 14 residues. The germline V and J ends were trimmed by 4 bases and 3 bases, with 10 bases remaining between them. The CDR3 DNA is TGTGCCAGCAGTTCTCCCAGGGACAATCAGCCCCAGCATTTT. Amino acids: CASSSPRDNQPQHF.

Of note for this clone: One end of the junction is discordant with germline, which a read error may explain. V is TRBV7-7 and J is TRBJ2-1; TRBD2 matches 8 bases. The CDR3 extends over 15 amino acids. The germline gives CDR1 SSHAT, CDR2 FNYEAQ (reference sequence). This CDR3 is CASSLQAGDDNEQFF. Here the CDR3 DNA reads TGTGCTAGCAGCTTACAAGCGGGAGATGACAATGAGCAGTTCTTC.

This clone was picked up one time. V and J are TRBV28 and TRBJ2-6, with TRBD1 as a possible D gene (6 bases). The V and J ends lost 8 bases and 1 base respectively, with 9 bases between them. The CDR3 runs 14 residues. Germline V CDR1 and CDR2: MDHEN, SYDVKM. The CDR3 loop reads CASLTGSGANVLTF. The CDR3 DNA sequence: TGTGCCAGCCTGACAGGTTCTGGGGCCAACGTCCTGACTTTC.

The V call is TRBV9, the J call TRBJ2-3; 7 nucleotides agree with TRBD2. Losses at the gene ends were 4 bases for V and 2 bases for J; bases not matched to a gene: 16. Germline-derived CDR1 and CDR2 are SGDLS and YYNGEE. The CDR3 length is 18 residues. The CDR3 DNA is TGTGCCAGCAGCTCGAGACCGGCGACTAGCAGTACCACAGATACGCAGTATTTT. Protein product: CASSSRPATSSTTDTQYF. The full variable domain, rest sourced from reference TRBV9 and TRBJ2-3, is DSGVTQTPKHLITATGQRVTLRCSPRSGDLSVYWYQQSLDQGLQFLIQYYNGEERAKGNILERFSAQQFPDLHSELNLSSLELGDSALYFCASSSRPATSSTTDTQYFGPGTRLTVL.

This rearrangement joins TRBV5-1 to TRBJ2-5, with 11 positions matching TRBD2. The junction had 5 bases not matched to a gene; V was cut back by 2 bases and J by 2 bases. The CDR3 loop spans 16 amino acids. Germline assignment: CDR1 SGHRS and CDR2 YFSETQ. The CDR3 region is CASSFSLAGGQETQYF. The CDR3 nucleotides are TGCGCCAGCAGCTTTAGTCTAGCGGGAGGTCAAGAGACCCAGTACTTC.

This clone was observed a single time. The V and J genes are TRBV7-2 and TRBJ2-1; D uncertain. The CDR3 runs 12 residues. Per the germline V gene, CDR1 is SGHTA and CDR2 is FQGNSA. V dropped 2 bases and J dropped 7 bases, with 6 bases sitting between them. The CDR3 here is CASSLFYNEQFF. The CDR3, as DNA: TGTGCCAGCAGCTTATTTTATAATGAGCAGTTCTTC.

V gene TRBV28 combines with J gene TRBJ1-3; D uncertain. The V gene lost 9 bases and the J gene lost 0 bases, with 12 bases spanning the gap. The CDR3 length is 14 residues. Germline V gene sequence: CDR1 MDHEN, CDR2 SYDVKM. The CDR3 nucleotides read TGTGCCAGTCACGCCGGGTCCTCTGGAAACACCATATATTTT. It is translated as CASHAGSSGNTIYF. Full variable domain (remainder filled in from reference TRBV28 and TRBJ1-3): DVKVTQSSRYLVKRTGEKVFLECVQDMDHENMFWYRQDPGLGLRLIYFSYDVKMKEKGDIPEGYSVSREKKERFSLILESASTNQTSMYLCASHAGSSGNTIYFGEGSWLTVV.

In this sample, this clone turned up once. The V and J genes are TRBV30 and TRBJ1-4; 7 bases map to TRBD1. J was trimmed by 0 bases and V by 0 bases; bases with no gene match: 4. Per germline, CDR1 GTSNPN and CDR2 SVGIG (reference sequence). CDR3 length equals 16 residues. As DNA, the CDR3 is TGTGCCTGGAGTGTTGGGACAGCTTCAACTAATGAAAAACTGTTTTTT. Translating it yields CAWSVGTASTNEKLFF.

The chain recombines TRBV3-1 (or the pseudogene TRBV3-2) with TRBJ1-5; D not certain. There are 14 residues in the CDR3. Germline CDR1 is LGHDT and CDR2 is YNNKEL (reference sequence). Trimming took 3 bases from V and 0 from J, leaving 6 bases between them. This chain's CDR3 is CASSQGNSNQPQHF. The DNA for the CDR3 is TGTGCCAGCAGCCAGGGTAATAGCAATCAGCCCCAGCATTTT.

The gene calls are TRBV30 and TRBJ1-4, with 8 bases lining up with TRBD1. The CDR3 consists of 15 residues. The J segment lost 4 bases and the V segment lost 5 bases, leaving 9 bases of the junction unmatched. Germline V CDR1 and CDR2: GTSNPN, SVGIG (reference sequence). The CDR3 protein is CAWGPGQAFNEKLFF. CDR3 DNA: TGTGCCTGGGGGCCGGGACAGGCGTTTAATGAAAAACTGTTTTTT.

The rearrangement uses TRBV29-1 and TRBJ1-2; D not certain. The germline gives CDR1 SQVTM, CDR2 ANQGSEA. This CDR3 has 15 amino acids. V was trimmed by 7 bases and J by 1 base, leaving 19 bases between them. CDR3 amino acids: CSAHTPLKYNYGYTF. The DNA for the CDR3 is TGCAGCGCTCACACCCCCCTGAAGTATAACTATGGCTACACCTTC.

The chain couples TRBV5-1 to TRBJ1-2, with D possibly being TRBD1 (5 bases). The ends were cut back, 3 bases at V and 8 bases at J, with 14 bases in the middle. Germline lookup yields CDR1 SGHRS and CDR2 YFSETQ. This CDR3 has 13 residues. Written as DNA, the CDR3 is TGCGCCAGCAGCTCAGTGGGGGATAGGGGCTACACCTTC. Its translation: CASSSVGDRGYTF. Supplemented by reference TRBV5-1 and TRBJ1-2, the full variable domain reads KAGVTQTPRYLIKTRGQQVTLSCSPISGHRSVSWYQQTPGQGLQFLFEYFSETQRNKGNFPGRFSGRQFSNSRSEMNVSTLELGDSALYLCASSSVGDRGYTFGSGTRLTVV.

This clone was observed a single time. The J gene is TRBJ2-2, the V gene TRBV9, with 7 nucleotides matching TRBD1. With V trimmed by 0 bases and J by 1 base, 6 bases remained unmatched. The CDR3 sequence is 17 residues long. Germline CDR1 and CDR2: SGDLS and YYNGEE. Here the CDR3 reads CASSVAWGQRNTGELFF. CDR3 in DNA: TGTGCCAGCAGCGTAGCTTGGGGACAGCGGAACACCGGGGAGCTGTTTTTT.

The chain carries TRBV7-2 and TRBJ1-4; 8 bases match TRBD1. J was trimmed by 7 bases and V by 4 bases; bases with no gene match: 11. Germline V CDR1 and CDR2: SGHTA, FQGNSA. CDR3 length: 16 amino acids. The CDR3 region is CASSSHQGAVGEKLFF. CDR3 nucleotides: TGTGCCAGCAGCTCACATCAGGGGGCAGTAGGTGAAAAACTGTTTTTT.

The V call is TRBV5-1, the J call TRBJ2-3; 8 bases are a match to TRBD2. Per the germline V gene, CDR1 is SGHRS and CDR2 is YFSETQ. The CDR3 has 17 residues. The V gene end was trimmed by 2 bases and the J gene end by 5 bases; junction bases not matched to a gene: 13. CDR3 in amino acids: CASSFQNAGGVGDTQYF. The DNA of the CDR3 is TGCGCCAGCAGCTTTCAGAACGCGGGAGGAGTTGGAGATACGCAGTATTTT. The variable domain in full, completed from reference TRBV5-1 and TRBJ2-3, reads KAGVTQTPRYLIKTRGQQVTLSCSPISGHRSVSWYQQTPGQGLQFLFEYFSETQRNKGNFPGRFSGRQFSNSRSEMNVSTLELGDSALYLCASSFQNAGGVGDTQYFGPGTRLTVL.

The chain links TRBV5-1 to TRBJ2-1; D remains unclear. Germline V CDR1 and CDR2: SGHRS, YFSETQ. Between the trimmed V and J ends, which lost 6 bases and 1 base, there was a span of 11 bases. The CDR3 runs to 14 residues. This chain's CDR3 is CASKPTQSYNEQFF. CDR3 coding DNA: TGCGCCAGCAAGCCGACTCAATCCTACAATGAGCAGTTCTTC.

This chain links TRBV27 with TRBJ1-1; TRBD1 might be the D (6 bases). Trimming left V 6 bases short and J 4 bases short, with 15 bases between. The CDR3 loop spans 14 amino acids. Germline lookup yields CDR1 MNHEY and CDR2 SMNVEV (reference sequence). The CDR3: CASSRGGVGTEAFF. The CDR3 DNA reads TGTGCCAGCAGCAGAGGGGGGGTGGGCACTGAAGCTTTCTTT.

This rearrangement joins TRBV7-9 to TRBJ1-5; D possibly corresponds to TRBD1 (5 bases). From germline, CDR1 is SEHNR and CDR2 FQNEAQ (reference sequence). This CDR3 region has 13 residues. V dropped 5 bases and J dropped 4 bases, with 9 bases sitting between them. The CDR3 sequence is CASSQPGNQPQHF. In DNA form, the CDR3 reads TGTGCCAGCAGCCAACCAGGGAATCAGCCCCAGCATTTT.

This clone was detected only a few times. J is TRBJ2-2 and V is TRBV28, with 8 nucleotides matching TRBD1. The CDR3 contains 12 residues. V shed 9 bases and J 6 bases; nucleotides not matched to a gene: 3. Per the germline V gene, CDR1 is MDHEN and CDR2 is SYDVKM. The CDR3: CASQGAAGELFF. DNA of the CDR3: TGTGCCAGTCAGGGGGCGGCCGGGGAGCTGTTTTTT.

The rearrangement joins TRBV28 to TRBJ2-7; D might be TRBD2 (6 bases). V lost 3 bases, J lost 3 bases, and 24 bases lay in between. Germline lookup yields CDR1 MDHEN and CDR2 SYDVKM. This CDR3 region has 18 residues. The CDR3 sequence is CASSFPTTLAAPIYEQYF. CDR3 nucleotides: TGTGCCAGCAGTTTTCCAACAACATTAGCGGCCCCGATCTACGAGCAGTACTTC. The whole variable domain, remainder taken from reference TRBV28 and TRBJ2-7, is DVKVTQSSRYLVKRTGEKVFLECVQDMDHENMFWYRQDPGLGLRLIYFSYDVKMKEKGDIPEGYSVSREKKERFSLILESASTNQTSMYLCASSFPTTLAAPIYEQYFGPGTRLTVT.

The chain combines TRBV7-2 with TRBJ2-7, with 9 bases that match TRBD2. Germline trimming cut 1 base from V and 2 bases from J; bases unmatched to any gene: 9. The CDR3 is made up of 17 amino acids. Per the germline V gene, CDR1 is SGHTA and CDR2 is FQGNSA. CDR3 bases: TGTGCCAGCAGCTTAGGGGTAGCGGGGGATAAAACCTACGAGCAGTACTTC. It encodes CASSLGVAGDKTYEQYF.

The chain has TRBV7-8 and TRBJ2-7; 10 bases match TRBD2. This CDR3 is 16 amino acids long. Germline V lookup: CDR1 SGHVS, CDR2 FQNEAQ. With 4 bases clipped from V and 7 bases from J, the junction kept 13 bases outside the gene matches. CDR3 in amino acids: CASSSSSGGTWREQYF. The CDR3 DNA follows: TGTGCCAGCAGCTCATCTAGCGGGGGTACCTGGAGGGAGCAGTACTTC.

The chain joins TRBV18 to TRBJ2-3; the match to TRBD1 covers 9 bases. V gave up 3 bases and J gave up 0 bases; unmatched junction bases: 4. Per germline, CDR1 KGHSH and CDR2 LQKENI. The CDR3 length is 16 residues. CDR3 region: CASSPRGQGSTDTQYF. The CDR3 DNA is TGTGCCAGCTCACCCCGCGGACAGGGGAGCACAGATACGCAGTATTTT.

The J gene is TRBJ1-1, the V gene TRBV19, with D unclear. The germline CDR1 and CDR2 sequences are LNHDA and SQIVND (reference sequence). V was trimmed by 7 bases and J by 0 bases, leaving 9 bases between them. The CDR3 covers 13 residues. The CDR3 is CASTMKLNTEAFF. CDR3 bases: TGTGCCAGTACTATGAAGTTGAACACTGAAGCTTTCTTT.

The rearrangement joins TRBV6-2 or TRBV6-3 to TRBJ1-1; the D is unclear. The ends were cut back, 3 bases at V and 0 bases at J, with 8 bases in the middle. The CDR3 runs to 14 residues. Germline V gene lookup returns CDR1 MNHEY and CDR2 SVGEGT. The CDR3 DNA reads TGTGCCAGCAGTTATTTGGAGATGAACACTGAAGCTTTCTTT. Translation: CASSYLEMNTEAFF.

The chain links TRBV6-5 to TRBJ2-1, with D perhaps TRBD2 (7 bases). Germline assignment: CDR1 MNHEY and CDR2 SVGAGI. The CDR3 is 13 amino acids. The V gene lost 7 bases and the J gene lost 7 bases, with 14 bases spanning the gap. CDR3 sequence: CASNAGALNEQFF. The CDR3 DNA is TGTGCCAGCAACGCGGGGGCGCTTAATGAGCAGTTCTTC.

The chain uses TRBV9 and TRBJ2-7, with TRBD1 matching 9 bases. Trimming cost V 0 bases and J 0 bases; bases outside gene matches: 7. Germline CDR1 and CDR2: SGDLS and YYNGEE. CDR3 size: 17 residues. The CDR3 coding sequence is TGTGCCAGCAGCGTAGCCCCGGACAGGGGACGCTCCTACGAGCAGTACTTC. The encoded protein is CASSVAPDRGRSYEQYF.

The J gene is TRBJ2-1, the V gene TRBV7-2; 7 positions agree with TRBD1. Germline V CDR1 and CDR2: SGHTA, FQGNSA. The ends lost 5 bases at V and 6 bases at J; junction bases unmatched: 10. CDR3 length: 15 amino acids. The DNA for the CDR3 is TGTGCCAGCAGCCCGACGGACAGGTTGGGCAATGAGCAGTTCTTC. Translated, it gives CASSPTDRLGNEQFF.

This clone has just one count. The chain employs TRBV2 and TRBJ2-5; unclear D gene. Germline assignment: CDR1 SNHLY and CDR2 FYNNEI. V was pared by 6 bases and J by 5 bases, with 13 bases between. This CDR3 is built from 13 residues. The CDR3 coding sequence is TGTGCCAGCAGCGTGGACGGTTGGGAGACCCAGTACTTC. It codes for CASSVDGWETQYF.

This sequence joins TRBV12-3 or TRBV12-4 and TRBJ1-1; D gene uncertain. The germline V and J ends were trimmed by 5 bases and 11 bases, with 15 bases remaining between them. CDR3 length: 12 amino acids. As DNA, the CDR3 is TGTGCCAGCAGTCCCGGACCCGGAGCCGCTTTCTTT. Its protein product is CASSPGPGAAFF.